This T cell receptor (beta chain) derives from a study of Graves' ophthalmopathy and Graves' hyperthyroidism. For repertoire sequencing, the TCR beta CDR3 regions were amplified from RNA transcripts. HTBI primers were used in a first-round RT-PCR, which preceded a second-round multiplex PCR. TCRdb redid the calling of the multiplex PCR reads with MiXCR, one entry per CDR3 protein. The data hold about 220,000 distinct CDR3 sequences, with roughly 21% observed a single time. Germline V lookup: CDR1 SGHRS, CDR2 YFSETQ. The CDR3 runs to 18 residues. The V end lost 0 bases, the J end lost 2 bases, and 18 bases lay between the germline ends.

The receptor was isolated from a woman between 45 and 65 years old with Graves' ophthalmopathy. The rearrangement joins TRBV5-1 to TRBJ2-4, with D possibly being TRBD1 (7 bases). The sample was peripheral blood. The CDR3 sequence: CASSLAGLAGGTKNIQYF. The CDR3 coding sequence is TGCGCCAGCAGCTTGGCCGGGTTGGCAGGGGGGACCAAAAACATTCAGTACTTC.